This is a list of T cell receptor beta chains from one sample in a study of T-cell reconstitution after alpha-beta-depleted transplantation in children. TCRdb called the PCR reads again in MiXCR, with one record for every CDR3 protein. Counted here are some 200,000 distinct CDR3 sequences, 9.7% occurring once; the ten biggest clones make up approximately 5.4%. The sample in question was PBMCs from the stem cell graft donor, obtained from the stem cell graft. All receptors come from a human donor who donated a stem cell graft to a child with SCID. The CDR3 runs from the conserved cysteine through the conserved F or W.

v_gene	j_gene	CDR3aa
TRBV15	TRBJ1-6	CATSPRAASNSPLHF
TRBV5-1	TRBJ1-2	CASSLVDRSYGYTF
TRBV20-1	TRBJ2-3	CSATRLAGGRDTQYF
TRBV6-1	TRBJ1-4	CASKPDRVVNEKLFF
TRBV12-3/TRBV12-4	TRBJ2-5	CASSLKRGGQETQYF
TRBV21-1	TRBJ2-1	CASSKALWSGRGEPFF
TRBV5-1	TRBJ2-3	CASSLAGLERTDTQYF
TRBV12-3/TRBV12-4	TRBJ1-2	CASSPDRGPGYTF
TRBV5-1	TRBJ2-1	CASSLVTGTAYNEQFF
TRBV20-1	TRBJ2-7	CSARPPGTPYEQYF
TRBV16	TRBJ1-1	CASSQLPQGTTEAFF
TRBV5-1	TRBJ1-3	CASSQEGARGNTIYF
TRBV3-1	TRBJ2-3	CASSHTSGGPSSTDTQYF
TRBV7-9	TRBJ1-6	CASSPYRTDSVSPLHF
TRBV7-8	TRBJ2-2	CASSQAAGELFF
TRBV2	TRBJ2-7	CASSVQGDSYEQYF
TRBV6-1	TRBJ2-3	CPRKGRGPDTQYF
TRBV5-1	TRBJ2-7	CASSFRVGIRDEQYF
TRBV6-6	TRBJ1-5	CASSYSGGEPQHF
TRBV28	TRBJ2-2	CASSLWGVRPTGELFF
TRBV9	TRBJ1-3	CASSPTTSGNTIYF
TRBV11-2	TRBJ2-5	CASSLRRQRETQYF
TRBV5-1	TRBJ2-1	CASSRDGIGGYNEQFF
TRBV11-2	TRBJ2-1	CASSRNILNEQFF
TRBV5-1	TRBJ1-2	CASSTLRGQGNGYTF
TRBV12-3/TRBV12-4	TRBJ2-2	CASSLYRGLRTGELFF
TRBV19	TRBJ1-1	CASISGGWRDTEAFF
TRBV7-8	TRBJ2-5	CASSPTRTQETQYF
TRBV6-5	TRBJ2-3	CASSYGGLAGASSTDTQYF
TRBV20-1	TRBJ1-5	CSALDLEWGSSQPQHF
TRBV7-9	TRBJ1-1	CASSLERVNTEAFF
TRBV12-3/TRBV12-4	TRBJ2-3	CASTYTGTGNPDTQYF
TRBV5-1	TRBJ1-1	CASRTGTGNTEAFF
TRBV18	TRBJ2-7	CASSPPGALEQYF
TRBV2	TRBJ2-5	CASKREFQETQYF
TRBV5-1	TRBJ2-5	CASSLGAVEETQYF
TRBV6-5	TRBJ1-3	CASSYFGSGNTIYF
TRBV5-5	TRBJ1-1	CASSAKNTEAFF
TRBV20-1	TRBJ2-2	CSARRATGELFF
TRBV5-1	TRBJ2-3	CACSAGSTDTQYF
TRBV6-1	TRBJ2-3	CASSGQGAQYF
TRBV28	TRBJ1-2	CASSLGARNGTRNYGYTF
TRBV20-1	TRBJ2-4	CSAIRVAKNIQYF
TRBV20-1	TRBJ2-3	CSARSLAGGHTDTQYF
TRBV5-1	TRBJ2-1	CASSLDRGHYNEQFF
TRBV20-1	TRBJ2-2	CSARDRLYTGELFF
TRBV28	TRBJ1-4	CASSYVAGGEKLFF
TRBV20-1	TRBJ2-3	CSASSGASGTDTQYF
TRBV4-3	TRBJ1-1	CASSQDRQGPEAFF
TRBV7-9	TRBJ1-4	CASSPAPGQEINEKLFF
TRBV7-9	TRBJ2-3	CASSSSKTGASTDTQYF
TRBV7-7	TRBJ2-1	CASSQGLAAYNEQFF
TRBV12-3/TRBV12-4	TRBJ1-6	CASSLQGVQSPLHF